Listed below are T cell receptor beta chains from one sample, sequenced in a study of T-cell reconstitution after alpha-beta-depleted transplantation in children. MiXCR, run by TCRdb on the PCR reads, gives a single entry per CDR3 protein. In the table there are some 220,000 distinct CDR3 sequences, about 9.2% of which are singletons. The sample in question was PBMCs from the stem cell graft donor, obtained from the stem cell graft. These receptors were taken from a human donor who donated a stem cell graft to a child with acute lymphoblastic leukemia. The conserved cysteine and the conserved F or W are not part of the CDR3 here. The order of the fields is CDR3 protein, V gene.

CDR3 protein: SARDGLETQY; V gene: TRBV20-1
CDR3 protein: ASSLVSVAGSYEQY; V gene: TRBV5-1
CDR3 protein: ASSQTGPGVAEAF; V gene: TRBV4-3
CDR3 protein: ASGPRTDYEQY; V gene: TRBV6-2/TRBV6-3
CDR3 protein: ASSPGRVPDTQY; V gene: TRBV5-1
CDR3 protein: ASRSAPGGNTEAF; V gene: TRBV12-3/TRBV12-4
CDR3 protein: ASSQDLEGREQF; V gene: TRBV4-3
CDR3 protein: ASSNRVNGYT; V gene: TRBV7-2
CDR3 protein: ASSEARFGYGYTEAF; V gene: TRBV6-1
CDR3 protein: ASSLGRWDDEQF; V gene: TRBV5-1
CDR3 protein: ASSLVDSPLH; V gene: TRBV5-1
CDR3 protein: SARPDSQETQY; V gene: TRBV20-1
CDR3 protein: ASSVRNINEQF; V gene: TRBV2
CDR3 protein: ASRRLYEQY; V gene: TRBV27
CDR3 protein: ASSEGLSYEQY; V gene: TRBV19
CDR3 protein: ASSLFGSNYGYT; V gene: TRBV7-2
CDR3 protein: SVAETGLTYEQY; V gene: TRBV29-1
CDR3 protein: ASSPGLGAGTEAF; V gene: TRBV12-3/TRBV12-4
CDR3 protein: ASSKEQGTEAF; V gene: TRBV4-1
CDR3 protein: ASSLRQETQY; V gene: TRBV5-1
CDR3 protein: ASSFGQGSFNQPQH; V gene: TRBV12-3/TRBV12-4
CDR3 protein: ASSPLGQEETQY; V gene: TRBV5-1
CDR3 protein: ATSDNGRAERTEAF; V gene: TRBV24-1
CDR3 protein: ASSLLAAGGTNTGELF; V gene: TRBV2
CDR3 protein: ATSRDWRGTNTEAF; V gene: TRBV15
CDR3 protein: ASSYWGRGRDEQY; V gene: TRBV6-5
CDR3 protein: ASSTGSVAGANVLT; V gene: TRBV6-1
CDR3 protein: ASSFGGTEAF; V gene: TRBV12-3/TRBV12-4
CDR3 protein: ASSRHGYGYT; V gene: TRBV7-9
CDR3 protein: SARRPGTGDEQY; V gene: TRBV20-1
CDR3 protein: SVDPGQGAYEQY; V gene: TRBV29-1
CDR3 protein: SASGRSDTQY; V gene: TRBV29-1
CDR3 protein: ASRTALNTEAF; V gene: TRBV27
CDR3 protein: ASSLNVEQY; V gene: TRBV7-2
CDR3 protein: ASSHADSLRAGELF; V gene: TRBV7-9
CDR3 protein: ASSPQRRTDTQY; V gene: TRBV5-1
CDR3 protein: ASSDSRRQGVANEQF; V gene: TRBV5-1
CDR3 protein: ASSLLAGGIQY; V gene: TRBV27
CDR3 protein: ASSLGGSTYEQY; V gene: TRBV7-2
CDR3 protein: AISEGTGLNQPQH; V gene: TRBV10-3
CDR3 protein: ASSSQYEQY; V gene: TRBV12-3/TRBV12-4
CDR3 protein: ASSWRGEETQY; V gene: TRBV7-2
CDR3 protein: ASSLITVNSYEQY; V gene: TRBV11-1
CDR3 protein: ASSQPRDRAETQY; V gene: TRBV4-1
CDR3 protein: SVRSTHRNDQETQY; V gene: TRBV29-1
CDR3 protein: ASSSRGQDYGYT; V gene: TRBV12-3/TRBV12-4
CDR3 protein: ASSLYRSTEAF; V gene: TRBV7-2
CDR3 protein: ASSPRKAWTDTEAF; V gene: TRBV3-1
CDR3 protein: ASTLEVSGNEQF; V gene: TRBV5-1
CDR3 protein: ASSGSQPGTGIYEQY; V gene: TRBV5-4
CDR3 protein: ASSPRDRGMNTEAF; V gene: TRBV7-2
CDR3 protein: ASSPKTNEKLF; V gene: TRBV18
CDR3 protein: ASSPKAGGPYNEQF; V gene: TRBV18
CDR3 protein: ASKPGTNTGELF; V gene: TRBV27
CDR3 protein: ASSPGTGADTQY; V gene: TRBV18